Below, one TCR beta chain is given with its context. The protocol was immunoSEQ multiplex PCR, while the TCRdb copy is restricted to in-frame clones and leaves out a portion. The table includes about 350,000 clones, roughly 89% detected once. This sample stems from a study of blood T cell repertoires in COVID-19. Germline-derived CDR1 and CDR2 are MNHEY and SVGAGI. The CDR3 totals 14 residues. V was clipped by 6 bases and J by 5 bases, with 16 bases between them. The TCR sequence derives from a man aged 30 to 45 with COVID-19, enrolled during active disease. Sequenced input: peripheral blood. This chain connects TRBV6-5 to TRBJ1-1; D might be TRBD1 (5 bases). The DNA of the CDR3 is TGTGCCAGCAGCCTCTATATGGAGGGGACTGAAGCTTTCTTT. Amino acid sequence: CASSLYMEGTEAFF.